This T cell receptor (beta chain) was documented in a study of shared clonotypes between healthy human individuals. The wider study: CD8 memory received one plate per donor, CD8 naive two, CD4 memory three and CD4 naive three.

General study points: Sorted-subset sequencing, rarefaction showed, was incomplete despite large depth.

This table comes from immunoSEQ multiplex PCR, and its TCRdb copy is limited to in-frame clones, with some not included. The data contain a few million clones, under 97% of them singletons. Trimming took 4 bases from V and 6 from J; bases not matched to a gene: 8. The CDR3 covers 15 residues. The V gene's germline CDR1 is SGHTA and CDR2 FQGTGA. In regard to this clone: The target antigen is unknown.

This TCR derives from a man younger than 35 in good health. The chain is built from TRBV7-3 and TRBJ2-1; 8 bases are shared with TRBD2. The material sequenced was naive CD4+ T cells sorted from blood. Indicated subset: CD45RA+ positively selected. Here the CDR3 reads CASSSSAGASNEQFF. The CDR3 DNA sequence: TGTGCCAGCAGCTCCTCAGCGGGGGCTTCCAATGAGCAGTTCTTC.